This TCR beta chain was observed in a study of blood T cell repertoires in COVID-19. Profiling relied on immunoSEQ multiplex PCR, and the TCRdb table lists in-frame clones only, not all of them. The sample shows 360,000 or so clones, 88% of them seen only once. Germline assignment: CDR1 LNHNV and CDR2 YYDKDF (reference sequence). V was pared by 0 bases and J by 8 bases, with 7 bases between. The CDR3 loop spans 13 amino acids. The rearrangement uses TRBV15 and TRBJ1-4; D uncertain. The sequence was collected from a woman under 40 who had been exposed to COVID-19. Material for sequencing was PBMCs or T cells enriched from blood (not recorded which). The CDR3 region is CATSRDAGEKLFF. DNA for the CDR3: TGTGCCACCAGCAGAGATGCGGGGGAAAAACTGTTTTTT. The complete variable domain, with remaining parts taken from reference TRBV15 and TRBJ1-4, reads DAMVIQNPRYQVTQFGKPVTLSCSQTLNHNVMYWYQQKSSQAPKLLFHYYDKDFNNEADTPDNFQSRRPNTSFCFLDIRSPGLGDTAMYLCATSRDAGEKLFFGSGTQLSVL.